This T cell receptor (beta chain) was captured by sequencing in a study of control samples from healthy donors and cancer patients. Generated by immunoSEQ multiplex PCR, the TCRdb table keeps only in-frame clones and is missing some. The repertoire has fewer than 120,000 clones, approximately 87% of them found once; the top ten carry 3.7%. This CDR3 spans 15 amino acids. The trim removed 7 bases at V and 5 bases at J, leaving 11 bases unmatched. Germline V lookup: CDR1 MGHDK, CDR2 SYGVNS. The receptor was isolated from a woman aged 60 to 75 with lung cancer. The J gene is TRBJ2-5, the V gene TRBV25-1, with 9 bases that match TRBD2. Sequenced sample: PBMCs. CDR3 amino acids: CASTSSGEPRETQYF. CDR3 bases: TGTGCCAGCACCTCTAGCGGGGAACCCCGTGAGACCCAGTACTTC.